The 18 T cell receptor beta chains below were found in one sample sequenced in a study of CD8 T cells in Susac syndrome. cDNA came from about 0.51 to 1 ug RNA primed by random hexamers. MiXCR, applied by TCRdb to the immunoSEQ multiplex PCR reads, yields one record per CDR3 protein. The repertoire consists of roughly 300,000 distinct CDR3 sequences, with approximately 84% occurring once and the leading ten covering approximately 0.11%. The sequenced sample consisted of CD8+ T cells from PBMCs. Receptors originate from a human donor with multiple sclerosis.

DNA of the CDR3: TGTGCCAGCAGCCAAGGACAGGGGGTCCAAGAGACCCAGTACTTC. As protein: CASSQGQGVQETQYF. The chain combines TRBV3-1 with TRBJ2-5; 9 bases agree with TRBD1. This CDR3 contains 15 residues. Germline CDR1 reads LGHDT; CDR2 reads YNNKEL (reference sequence). Unmatched junction bases numbered 1, after V lost 1 base and J lost 1 base.

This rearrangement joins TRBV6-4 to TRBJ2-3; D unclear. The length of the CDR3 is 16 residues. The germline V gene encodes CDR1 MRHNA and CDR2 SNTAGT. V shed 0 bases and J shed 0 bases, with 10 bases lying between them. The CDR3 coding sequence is TGTGCCAGCAGTGACTCGCGCGGCTCCAGCACAGATACGCAGTATTTT. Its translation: CASSDSRGSSTDTQYF.

CDR3 protein: CASNSGLAGDSRETQYF. CDR3 DNA sequence: TGTGCCAGCAACTCAGGACTAGCGGGAGACTCGCGAGAGACCCAGTACTTC. V and J are TRBV12-3 or TRBV12-4 and TRBJ2-5; 13 bases match TRBD2. J gave up 4 bases and V 7 bases, and 12 bases lay outside the gene matches. The CDR3 extends over 17 amino acids.

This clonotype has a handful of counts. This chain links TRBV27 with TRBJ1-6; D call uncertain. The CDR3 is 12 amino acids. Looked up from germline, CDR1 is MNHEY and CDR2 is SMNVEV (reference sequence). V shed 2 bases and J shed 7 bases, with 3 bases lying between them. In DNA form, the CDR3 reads TGTGCCAGCAGTTTAGAGAATTCACCCCTCCACTTT. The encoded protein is CASSLENSPLHF.

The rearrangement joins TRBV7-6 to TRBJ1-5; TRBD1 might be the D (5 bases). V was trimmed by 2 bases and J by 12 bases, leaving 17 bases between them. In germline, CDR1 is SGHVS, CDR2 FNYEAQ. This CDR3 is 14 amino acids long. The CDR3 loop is CASSLMTESGVQHF. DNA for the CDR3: TGTGCCAGCAGCTTAATGACAGAGTCCGGGGTCCAGCATTTT.

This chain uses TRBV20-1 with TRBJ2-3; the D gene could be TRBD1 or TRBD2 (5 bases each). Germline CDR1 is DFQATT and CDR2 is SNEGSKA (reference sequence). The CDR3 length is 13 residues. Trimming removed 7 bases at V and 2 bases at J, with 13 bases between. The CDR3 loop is CSVLEGHTDTQYF. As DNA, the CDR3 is TGCAGTGTGTTAGAGGGGCACACAGATACGCAGTATTTT.

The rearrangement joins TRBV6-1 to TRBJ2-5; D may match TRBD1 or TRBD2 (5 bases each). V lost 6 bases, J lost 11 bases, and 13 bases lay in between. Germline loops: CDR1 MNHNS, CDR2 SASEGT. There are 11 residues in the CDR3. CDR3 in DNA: TGTGCCAGCAGCTGGGGGAGTTCTCAGTACTTC. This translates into CASSWGSSQYF.

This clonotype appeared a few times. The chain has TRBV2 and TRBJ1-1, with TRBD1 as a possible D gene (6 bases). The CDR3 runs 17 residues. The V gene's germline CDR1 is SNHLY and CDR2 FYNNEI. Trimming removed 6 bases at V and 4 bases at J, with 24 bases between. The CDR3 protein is CASRGLGGGYGSTEAFF. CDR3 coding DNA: TGTGCCAGCAGGGGCCTAGGGGGGGGATATGGGAGCACTGAAGCTTTCTTT.

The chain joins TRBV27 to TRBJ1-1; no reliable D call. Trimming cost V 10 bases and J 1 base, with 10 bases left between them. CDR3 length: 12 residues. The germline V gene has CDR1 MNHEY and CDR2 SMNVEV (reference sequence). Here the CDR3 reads CATKRGNTEAFF. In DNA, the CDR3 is TGTGCCACGAAGCGAGGGAACACTGAAGCTTTCTTT.

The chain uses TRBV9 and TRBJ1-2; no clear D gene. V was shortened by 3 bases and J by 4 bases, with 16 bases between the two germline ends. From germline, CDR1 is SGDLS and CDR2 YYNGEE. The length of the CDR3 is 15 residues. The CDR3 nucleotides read TGTGCCAGCAGCGAAATTCCGGAGCCGGGCTATGGCTACACCTTC. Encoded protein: CASSEIPEPGYGYTF.

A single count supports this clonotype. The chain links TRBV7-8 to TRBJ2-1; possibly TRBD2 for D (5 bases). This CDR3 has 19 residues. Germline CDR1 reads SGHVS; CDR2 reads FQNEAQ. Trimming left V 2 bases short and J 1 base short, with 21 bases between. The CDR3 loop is CASSLLYEIAGISYNEQFF. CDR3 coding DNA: TGTGCCAGCAGCTTATTGTATGAAATTGCGGGTATTTCCTACAATGAGCAGTTCTTC.

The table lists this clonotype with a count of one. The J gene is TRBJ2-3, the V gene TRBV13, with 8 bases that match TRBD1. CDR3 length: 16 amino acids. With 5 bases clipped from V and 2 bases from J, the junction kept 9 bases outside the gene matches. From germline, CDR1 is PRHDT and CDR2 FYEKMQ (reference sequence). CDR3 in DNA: TGTGCCAGCAGCGTTGACAGGGGAGCGTTCACAGATACGCAGTATTTT. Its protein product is CASSVDRGAFTDTQYF.

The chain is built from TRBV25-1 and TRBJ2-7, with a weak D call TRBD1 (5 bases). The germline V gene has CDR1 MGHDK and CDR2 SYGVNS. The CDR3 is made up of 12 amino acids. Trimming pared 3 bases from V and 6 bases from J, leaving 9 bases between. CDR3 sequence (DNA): TGTGCCAGCAGTGACGCAGACAGCGAGCAGTACTTC. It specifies CASSDADSEQYF.

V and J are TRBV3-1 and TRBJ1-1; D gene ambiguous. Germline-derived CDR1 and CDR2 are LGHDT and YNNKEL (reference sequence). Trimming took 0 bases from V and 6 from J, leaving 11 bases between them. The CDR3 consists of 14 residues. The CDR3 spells CASSQDGSLAEAFF. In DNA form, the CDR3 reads TGTGCCAGCAGCCAAGATGGTTCTCTCGCTGAAGCTTTCTTT.

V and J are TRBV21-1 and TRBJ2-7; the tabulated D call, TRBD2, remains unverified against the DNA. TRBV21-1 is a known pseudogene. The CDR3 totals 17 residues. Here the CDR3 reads CATQPGGRPHTLYEQYF. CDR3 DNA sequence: TGTGCCACCCAGCCGGGTGGGAGACCCCACACTCTCTACGAGCAGTACTTC.

The CDR3 reads CSARGDREGNTEAFF. The CDR3 bases are TGCAGTGCTAGAGGTGACAGGGAGGGGAACACTGAAGCTTTCTTT. The genes are TRBV20-1 and TRBJ1-1; TRBD1 matches 7 bases. The CDR3 is 15 amino acids. Unmatched junction bases numbered 6, after V lost 1 base and J lost 1 base. The germline V gene encodes CDR1 DFQATT and CDR2 SNEGSKA (reference sequence).

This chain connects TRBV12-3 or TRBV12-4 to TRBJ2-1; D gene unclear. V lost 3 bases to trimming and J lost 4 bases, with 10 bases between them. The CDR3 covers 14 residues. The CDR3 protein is CASSFSVGYNEQFF. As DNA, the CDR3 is TGTGCCAGCAGTTTCAGCGTTGGGTACAATGAGCAGTTCTTC.

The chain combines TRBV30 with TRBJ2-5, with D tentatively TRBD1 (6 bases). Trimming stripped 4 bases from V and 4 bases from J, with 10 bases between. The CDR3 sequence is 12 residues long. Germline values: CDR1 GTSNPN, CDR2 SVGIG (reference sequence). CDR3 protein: CAWKQGGETQYF. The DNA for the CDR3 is TGTGCCTGGAAACAGGGTGGAGAGACCCAGTACTTC.